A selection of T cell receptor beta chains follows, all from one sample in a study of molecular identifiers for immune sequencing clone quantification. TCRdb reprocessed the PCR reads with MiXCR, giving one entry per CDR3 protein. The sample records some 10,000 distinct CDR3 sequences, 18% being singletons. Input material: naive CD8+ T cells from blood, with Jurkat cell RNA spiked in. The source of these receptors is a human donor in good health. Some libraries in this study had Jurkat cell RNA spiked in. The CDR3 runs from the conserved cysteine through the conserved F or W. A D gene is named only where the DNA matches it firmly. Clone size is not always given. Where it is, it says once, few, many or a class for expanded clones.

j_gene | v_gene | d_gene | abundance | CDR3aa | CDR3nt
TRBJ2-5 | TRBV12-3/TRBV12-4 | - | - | CASSLDGSKETQYF | TGTGCCAGCAGTTTAGACGGTAGCAAAGAGACCCAGTACTTC
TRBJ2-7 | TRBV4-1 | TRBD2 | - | CASTSGSSRQYF | TGCGCCAGCACTAGCGGGAGTAGTCGGCAGTACTTC
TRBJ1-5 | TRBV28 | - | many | CASSQYLGQLNQPQHF | TGTGCCAGCAGCCAATACCTCGGACAGTTAAATCAGCCCCAGCATTTT
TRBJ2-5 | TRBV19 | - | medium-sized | CASSTFGAAIQETQYF | TGTGCCAGTAGTACCTTCGGGGCCGCTATCCAAGAGACCCAGTACTTC
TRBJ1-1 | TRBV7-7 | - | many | CASSLVSGAEAFF | TGTGCCAGCAGCTTAGTGTCGGGGGCTGAAGCTTTCTTT
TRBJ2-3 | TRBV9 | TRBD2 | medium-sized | CASSVGASGRASTDTQYF | TGTGCCAGCAGCGTAGGGGCTAGCGGTAGAGCTAGCACAGATACGCAGTATTTT
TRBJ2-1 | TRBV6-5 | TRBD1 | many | CASSYGTAPYNEQFF | TGTGCCAGCAGTTACGGGACAGCCCCCTACAATGAGCAGTTCTTC
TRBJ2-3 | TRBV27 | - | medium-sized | CASSPTGDTQYF | TGTGCCAGCAGCCCCACAGGGGATACGCAGTATTTT
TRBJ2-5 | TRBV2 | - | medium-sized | CASRPRTETQETQYF | TGTGCCAGCAGGCCGCGGACGGAGACCCAAGAGACCCAGTACTTC
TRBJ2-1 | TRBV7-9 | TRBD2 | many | CASSPGTIGSYNEQFF | TGTGCCAGCAGCCCCGGGACTATCGGGTCCTACAATGAGCAGTTCTTC
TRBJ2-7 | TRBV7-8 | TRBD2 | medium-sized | CASSPGLAGGRAYEQYF | TGTGCCAGCAGTCCCGGACTAGCGGGAGGAAGGGCCTACGAGCAGTACTTC
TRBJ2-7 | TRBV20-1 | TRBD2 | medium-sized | CSARDRASGKGEQYF | TGCAGTGCTAGAGATAGAGCTAGCGGGAAGGGCGAGCAGTACTTC
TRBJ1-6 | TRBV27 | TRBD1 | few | CASGPHRGQNNSPLHF | TGTGCCAGCGGACCGCACAGGGGGCAAAATAATTCACCCCTCCACTTT
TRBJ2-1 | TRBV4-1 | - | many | CASSLRSSYNEQFF | TGCGCCAGCAGCCTGCGTTCGTCCTACAATGAGCAGTTCTTC
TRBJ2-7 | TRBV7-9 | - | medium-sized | CASRLTGNEQYF | TGTGCCAGCAGACTAACAGGGAATGAGCAGTACTTC
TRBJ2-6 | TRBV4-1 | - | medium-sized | CASSPTGPGANVLTF | TGCGCCAGCAGCCCGACAGGCCCTGGGGCCAACGTCCTGACTTTC
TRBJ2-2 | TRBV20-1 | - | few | CSARDRGSRELFF | TGCAGTGCTAGAGATAGGGGAAGCCGGGAGCTGTTTTTT
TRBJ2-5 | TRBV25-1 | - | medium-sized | CASSEFDRPQYF | TGTGCCAGCAGTGAATTCGACAGGCCCCAGTACTTC
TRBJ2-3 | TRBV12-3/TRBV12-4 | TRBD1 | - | CAILPRGQNTDTQYF | TGTGCCATCCTCCCCAGGGGGCAGAACACAGATACGCAGTATTTT
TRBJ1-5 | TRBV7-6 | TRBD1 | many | CASSDRGSNQPQHF | TGTGCCAGCAGCGACAGGGGTAGCAATCAGCCCCAGCATTTT
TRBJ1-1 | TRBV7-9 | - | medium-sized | CASSLEFWADTEAFF | TGTGCCAGCAGCCTCGAATTTTGGGCCGACACTGAAGCTTTCTTT
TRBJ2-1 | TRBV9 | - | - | CASSGRDPNADEQLF | TGTGCCAGCAGCGGCCGGGACCCCAACGCCGATGAGCAGCTCTTC
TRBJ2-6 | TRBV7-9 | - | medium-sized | CALSEGANVLTF | TGTGCCCTATCTGAGGGGGCCAACGTCCTGACTTTC
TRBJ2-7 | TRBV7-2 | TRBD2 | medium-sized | CASSLGLAGSYEQYF | TGTGCCAGCAGCTTAGGTCTAGCGGGAAGCTACGAGCAGTACTTC
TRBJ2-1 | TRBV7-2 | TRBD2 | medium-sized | CASSSRNVAGVIVEQFF | TGTGCCAGCAGCTCCCGGAATGTAGCGGGAGTTATAGTTGAGCAGTTCTTC
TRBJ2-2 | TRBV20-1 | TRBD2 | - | CSAPASGRARTGELFF | TGCAGTGCTCCGGCGAGCGGGAGGGCCCGTACCGGGGAGCTGTTTTTT
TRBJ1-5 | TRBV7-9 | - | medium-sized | CASSPREGWVQPQHF | TGTGCCAGCAGCCCTAGGGAGGGTTGGGTCCAGCCCCAGCATTTT
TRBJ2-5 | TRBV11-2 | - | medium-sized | CASSLGQGGPGTQYF | TGTGCCAGCAGCTTAGGGCAGGGGGGCCCAGGGACCCAGTACTTC
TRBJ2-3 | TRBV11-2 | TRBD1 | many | CASSLGTGYIQYF | TGTGCCAGCAGCTTAGGGACAGGATATATTCAGTATTTT
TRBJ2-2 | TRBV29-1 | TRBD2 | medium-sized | CSVEVAGRNTGELFF | TGCAGCGTTGAGGTAGCGGGACGTAACACCGGGGAGCTGTTTTTT
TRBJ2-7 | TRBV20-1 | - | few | CSARSTRDILISYEQYF | TGCAGTGCTAGATCCACGCGGGACATACTGATCTCCTACGAGCAGTACTTC
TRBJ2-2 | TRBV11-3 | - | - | CASSSFIGHTGELFF | TGTGCCAGCAGCTCGTTTATAGGTCACACCGGGGAGCTGTTTTTT
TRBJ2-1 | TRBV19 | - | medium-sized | CASSSGLPNEQFF | TGTGCCAGTAGTTCCGGACTCCCGAATGAGCAGTTCTTC
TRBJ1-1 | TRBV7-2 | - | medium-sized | CASSPYDRGTEAFF | TGTGCCAGCAGCCCTTACGACAGAGGAACTGAAGCTTTCTTT
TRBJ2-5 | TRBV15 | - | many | CATSRDWAPRETQYF | TGTGCCACCAGCAGAGATTGGGCCCCTCGGGAGACCCAGTACTTC
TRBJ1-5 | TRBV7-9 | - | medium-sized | CASSFNGDSNQPQHF | TGTGCCAGCAGCTTCAATGGAGACAGTAATCAGCCCCAGCATTTT
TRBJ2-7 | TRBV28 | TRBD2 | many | CASTAQREGLGEQYF | TGTGCCAGCACCGCTCAGCGGGAGGGCCTTGGGGAGCAGTACTTC
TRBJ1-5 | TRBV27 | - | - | CASSPRGNQPQHF | TGTGCCAGCAGTCCCAGGGGCAATCAGCCCCAGCATTTT
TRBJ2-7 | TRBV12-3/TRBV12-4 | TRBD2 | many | CASSLGLAGPFSYEQYF | TGTGCCAGCAGTTTAGGACTAGCGGGCCCATTCTCCTACGAGCAGTACTTC